The entry below describes one T cell receptor (beta chain). The data stem from a study of blood T cell repertoires in COVID-19. At the level of the study: Samples representing acute and convalescent COVID-19 were sourced from the United States, Italy and Spain.

Germline trimming cut 1 base from V and 7 bases from J; bases unmatched to any gene: 4. This CDR3 has 14 residues. Germline assignment: CDR1 LGHDT and CDR2 YNNKEL (reference sequence). Produced via immunoSEQ multiplex PCR; TCRdb's table is partial and in-frame only. This table has approximately 31,000 clones, 80% to 90% appearing once. This clonotype was sampled from a woman older than 75 with active or convalescent COVID-19. The sample consisted of peripheral blood. The chain joins TRBV3-1 (or the pseudogene TRBV3-2) to TRBJ1-3; 7 bases match TRBD1. CDR3 sequence (DNA): TGTGCCAGCAGCCAAGTGGGGGACAGCAACACCATATATTTT. It encodes CASSQVGDSNTIYF.